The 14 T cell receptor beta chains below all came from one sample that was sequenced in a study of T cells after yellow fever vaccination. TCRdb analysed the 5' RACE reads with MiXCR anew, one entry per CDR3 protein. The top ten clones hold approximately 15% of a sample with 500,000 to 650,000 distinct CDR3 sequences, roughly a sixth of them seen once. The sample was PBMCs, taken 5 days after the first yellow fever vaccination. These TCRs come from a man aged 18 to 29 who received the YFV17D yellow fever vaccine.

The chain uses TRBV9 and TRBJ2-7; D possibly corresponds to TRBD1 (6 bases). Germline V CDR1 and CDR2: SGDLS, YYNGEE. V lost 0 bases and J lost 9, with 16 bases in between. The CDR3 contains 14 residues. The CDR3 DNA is TGTGCCAGCAGCGTAGATTTACAGGGAAGGGGGCAGTACTTC. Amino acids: CASSVDLQGRGQYF.

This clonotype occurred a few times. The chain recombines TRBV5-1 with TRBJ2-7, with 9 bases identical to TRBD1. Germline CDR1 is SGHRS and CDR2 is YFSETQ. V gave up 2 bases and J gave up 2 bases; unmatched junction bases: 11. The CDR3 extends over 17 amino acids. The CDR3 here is CASSFVTGGIGAYEQYF. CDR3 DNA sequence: TGCGCCAGCAGCTTCGTGACAGGGGGTATCGGCGCCTACGAGCAGTACTTC. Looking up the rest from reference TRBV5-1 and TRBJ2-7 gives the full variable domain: KAGVTQTPRYLIKTRGQQVTLSCSPISGHRSVSWYQQTPGQGLQFLFEYFSETQRNKGNFPGRFSGRQFSNSRSEMNVSTLELGDSALYLCASSFVTGGIGAYEQYFGPGTRLTVT.

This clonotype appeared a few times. The CDR3 sequence: CASSLDRSGGADTQYF. DNA for the CDR3: TGTGCCAGCAGCTTAGATAGGAGCGGGGGGGCAGATACGCAGTATTTT. The rearrangement joins TRBV7-2 to TRBJ2-3; 10 positions match TRBD2. The germline CDR1 and CDR2 sequences are SGHTA and FQGNSA. This CDR3 contains 16 residues. V shed 1 base and J 4 bases; nucleotides not matched to a gene: 5.

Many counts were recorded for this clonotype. CDR3 loop: CASSDRRRETQYF. In DNA, the CDR3 is TGTGCCAGCAGTGACAGGAGGAGGGAGACCCAGTACTTC. The chain links TRBV12-3 or TRBV12-4 to TRBJ2-5, with a tentative D call TRBD1 (6 bases). Trimming removed 5 bases at V and 5 bases at J, with 12 bases between. CDR3 length equals 13 residues.

The CDR3: CASSVGLAGGEGETQYF. The CDR3 nucleotides are TGTGCCAGCAGCGTGGGACTAGCGGGGGGGGAAGGAGAGACCCAGTACTTC. V is TRBV11-3 and J is TRBJ2-5; 16 positions agree with TRBD2. Germline CDR1 is SGHNT and CDR2 is YENEEA. The CDR3 has 17 residues. Trimming removed 5 bases from V and 4 bases from J; junction bases left unmatched: 7.

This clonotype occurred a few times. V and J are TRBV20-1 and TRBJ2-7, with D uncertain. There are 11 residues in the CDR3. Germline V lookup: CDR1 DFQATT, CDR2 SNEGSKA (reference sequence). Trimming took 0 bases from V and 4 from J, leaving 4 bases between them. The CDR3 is CSARETYEQYF. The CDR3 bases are TGCAGTGCTAGAGAAACTTACGAGCAGTACTTC.

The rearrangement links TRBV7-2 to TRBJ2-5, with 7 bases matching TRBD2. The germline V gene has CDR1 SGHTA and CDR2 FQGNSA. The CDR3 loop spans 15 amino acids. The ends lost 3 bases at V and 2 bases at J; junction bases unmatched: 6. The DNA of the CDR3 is TGTGCCAGCAGCTTTAATGGGGGGGGGCAAGAGACCCAGTACTTC. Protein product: CASSFNGGGQETQYF.

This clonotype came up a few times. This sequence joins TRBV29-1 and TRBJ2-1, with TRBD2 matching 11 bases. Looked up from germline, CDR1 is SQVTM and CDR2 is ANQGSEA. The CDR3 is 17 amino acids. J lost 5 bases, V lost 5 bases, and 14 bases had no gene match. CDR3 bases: TGCAGCGTTTATCGACTAGCGGGACTAAACACGAACAATGAGCAGTTCTTC. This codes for CSVYRLAGLNTNNEQFF.

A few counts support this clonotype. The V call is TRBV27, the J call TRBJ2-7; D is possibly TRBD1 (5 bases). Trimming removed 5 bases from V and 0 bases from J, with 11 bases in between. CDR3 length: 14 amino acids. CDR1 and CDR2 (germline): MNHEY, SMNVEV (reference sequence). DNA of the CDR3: TGTGCCAGCAGTGTTGCAGGGTCCTCCTACGAGCAGTACGTC. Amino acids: CASSVAGSSYEQYV.

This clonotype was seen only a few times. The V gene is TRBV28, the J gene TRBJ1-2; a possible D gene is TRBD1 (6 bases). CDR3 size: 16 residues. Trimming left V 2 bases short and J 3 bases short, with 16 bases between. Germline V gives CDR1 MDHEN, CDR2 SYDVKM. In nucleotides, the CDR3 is TGTGCCAGCAGTTTAGGGGGCACAGGGAAGCACTATGGCTACACCTTC. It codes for CASSLGGTGKHYGYTF.

Written as DNA, the CDR3 is TGTGCCAGCAGCAGTAAAGTAGCGGGGGCCTTCGCCGGGGAGCTGTTTTTT. It encodes CASSSKVAGAFAGELFF. This chain uses TRBV5-4 with TRBJ2-2; 9 bases match TRBD2. This CDR3 is 17 amino acids long. Unmatched junction bases numbered 13, after V lost 4 bases and J lost 6 bases. CDR1 is SGHNT, CDR2 YYREEE, per germline (reference sequence).

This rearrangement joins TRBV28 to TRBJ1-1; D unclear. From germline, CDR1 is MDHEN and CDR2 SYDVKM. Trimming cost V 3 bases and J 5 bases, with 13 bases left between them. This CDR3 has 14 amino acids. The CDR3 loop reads CASSFAGVRTEAFF. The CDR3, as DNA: TGTGCCAGCAGTTTTGCCGGGGTAAGGACTGAAGCTTTCTTT.

CDR3 coding DNA: TGTGCCAGCAGCGGCGGACTCCTCACTGAAGCTTTCTTT. As protein: CASSGGLLTEAFF. The chain recombines TRBV5-4 with TRBJ1-1, with D hard to call. In germline, CDR1 is SGHNT, CDR2 YYREEE (reference sequence). The CDR3 runs to 13 residues. V was trimmed by 4 bases and J by 4 bases, leaving 11 bases between them.

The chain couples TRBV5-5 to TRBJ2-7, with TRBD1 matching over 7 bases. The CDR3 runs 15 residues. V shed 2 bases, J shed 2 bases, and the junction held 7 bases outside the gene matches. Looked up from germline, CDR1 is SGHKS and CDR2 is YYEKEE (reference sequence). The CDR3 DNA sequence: TGTGCCAGCAGCTTCAGGGACAGTGTTACCTACGAGCAGTACTTC. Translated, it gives CASSFRDSVTYEQYF.